This T cell receptor beta chain came from a study of T cell responses to AZD1222 COVID-19 vaccine. About the research overall: Samples with a second dose at about 4 or about 12 weeks were pooled together. Notes on the study in general: The study sampled repertoires only after the peak T cell response. Donor demographics were predominantly white British with a female majority; clonal diversity may be underestimated. Spike-specific TCR depth and breadth grew after two AZD1222 doses.

A remark on this clone: Its antigen remains unknown.

The table came from immunoSEQ multiplex PCR; TCRdb's copy has only in-frame clones and leaves some out. The sample includes about 100,000 clones, just over 85% of them seen just once. V lost 7 bases, J lost 6 bases, and 8 bases stayed unmatched. Germline V gene data show CDR1 as SNHLY and CDR2 as FYNNEI. The CDR3 extends over 13 amino acids. The input for sequencing was peripheral blood, taken on day 0 of AZD1222 vaccination. The V call is TRBV2, the J call TRBJ1-2, with TRBD1 identical over 7 bases. This clonotype originated in an adult in good health. In nucleotides, the CDR3 is TGTGCCAGCAATGAGGACAGGCTAGATGGCTACACCTTC. It specifies CASNEDRLDGYTF.